This T cell receptor beta chain was sequenced during a study of early T cells in non-severe SARS-CoV-2 infection. Study context: Sequencing of unsorted whole blood was done on bulk RNA, leaving chains unpaired. Whole-study findings and limits: VDJdb-based matching was biased toward anti-spike CD8 responses and missed private and CD4 specificities.

To note about this clonotype: Its target is not known.

As part of library construction, unique molecular identifiers were attached to individual cDNA molecules. TCRdb reprocessed the 5' RACE reads with MiXCR, giving one entry per CDR3 protein. This sample carries about 80,000 distinct CDR3 sequences, approximately 12% of them seen once, and the ten largest clones take roughly 3.2%. The CDR3 runs 15 residues. Germline V gene sequence: CDR1 SGHKS, CDR2 YYEKEE (reference sequence). The junction had 6 bases not matched to a gene; V was cut back by 4 bases and J by 9 bases. The V gene is TRBV5-5, the J gene TRBJ2-1; 14 positions match TRBD2. Sequences were obtained from whole blood. The TCR sequence derives from an adult who was a healthcare worker with PCR-confirmed SARS-CoV-2 infection or an uninfected control (not recorded which). CDR3 DNA: TGTGCCAGCAGCCCCCCGGGACTAGCGGGAGCTGAGCAGTTCTTC. This codes for CASSPPGLAGAEQFF.